This is a list of T cell receptor beta chains from one sample in a study of Graves' ophthalmopathy and Graves' hyperthyroidism. Using its own MiXCR run on the multiplex PCR reads, TCRdb lists one record per CDR3 protein. The sample gives more than 1,000,000 distinct CDR3 sequences, about 40% of which show up once; around 10% is in the top ten. Source material: peripheral blood or thyroid tissue (not recorded which). These receptors all come from an adult man with Graves' hyperthyroidism. Each CDR3 is given without its conserved first and last residue.

TRBV10-3	TRBJ1-6	AISEDGLATRYNSPLH
TRBV9	TRBJ2-2	ASSQEGYRELF
TRBV11-3	TRBJ1-6	ASSSRSPLH
TRBV11-2	TRBJ2-7	ASSLRGASGPYEQY
TRBV25-1	TRBJ1-2	ASSEDLHGYT
TRBV2	TRBJ2-3	ASKERVGVDTQY
TRBV7-9	TRBJ2-5	ASSLGTAIQETQY
TRBV9	TRBJ2-7	ASTGGGTGVGEQY
TRBV11-2	TRBJ2-7	ASSASGGITYEQY
TRBV3-1	TRBJ1-2	ASSHVGGYA
TRBV20-1	TRBJ2-7	SARGGSEATYEQY
TRBV10-2	TRBJ1-1	ASSPPRPTNTEAF
TRBV28	TRBJ2-5	ASSLSASPETQY
TRBV5-1	TRBJ2-2	ASRPQLAGNTGELF
TRBV29-1	TRBJ2-7	STGDRGRYNEQY
TRBV10-2	TRBJ2-7	ASSDSGHYEQY
TRBV5-6	TRBJ1-2	ASSPTDRDLNYGYT
TRBV6-6	TRBJ1-2	ASSTRQDRYGYT
TRBV5-1	TRBJ1-2	ASSLSSGTKLNYGYT
TRBV9	TRBJ2-5	ASSVGTGVQETQY
TRBV5-6	TRBJ1-5	ASSLHREGMSNQPQH
TRBV30	TRBJ2-5	AWSRQEKETQY
TRBV6-5	TRBJ1-5	ASSLRAGANQPQH
TRBV10-3	TRBJ2-7	AISEGPTSGASYEQY
TRBV5-1	TRBJ2-5	ASSGGTWDPNRETQY
TRBV29-1	TRBJ2-5	SAGTVQEAQY
TRBV15	TRBJ1-3	ATSRDGYSGNTIY
TRBV20-1	TRBJ2-5	STDRGQETQY
TRBV11-2	TRBJ2-6	ASSPILQGRGANVLT
TRBV7-9	TRBJ2-7	ASSNQRESYEQY
TRBV20-1	TRBJ2-7	SAGAGGLYEQY
TRBV3-1	TRBJ1-5	ASSQGGGYQPQH
TRBV2	TRBJ1-3	ASRLPGTGNTIY